The present TCR beta chain was sequenced within a study of blood T cell repertoires in COVID-19. Overall study: COVID-19 samples from acute and convalescent phases originated in the United States, Italy and Spain. The analysed material was cDNA or gDNA that came from T cells, B-cell-depleted T cells, or PBMCs.

In the authors' workflow: Estimates of nucleated cell counts were drawn from the amplification of reference gene primers. Some clones are missing from TCRdb's copy, which holds only in-frame ones; the method was immunoSEQ multiplex PCR. V, J and clone size were drawn from that table, and D and trimming were deduced from the DNA. The sample includes over 30,000 clones, roughly 88% of them seen just once. This CDR3 is 16 amino acids long. Germline CDR1 and CDR2: MDHEN and SYDVKM. Trimming took off 5 bases at V and 4 bases at J, with 20 bases between the two ends. The specimen was peripheral blood. The J gene is TRBJ1-1, the V gene TRBV28; D gene uncertain. This clonotype was obtained from a man aged 70-80 years with acute or convalescent COVID-19. CDR3 protein: CASSTMSRGSTTEAFF. In DNA form, the CDR3 reads TGTGCCAGCAGTACAATGAGTCGGGGAAGTACCACTGAAGCTTTCTTT.